This entry lists 27 T cell receptor beta chains sequenced from one sample in a study of shared clonotypes between healthy human individuals (dated by TCRdb to the early 2020s). CD8 naive samples consisted of CD45RO-negative cells that were positively selected for CCR7, yielding a CD45RA+CCR7+ population without TemRA cells. Libraries were built with the immunoSEQ multiplex PCR assay. This immuneACCESS table, as held by TCRdb, lists in-frame sequences with V and J called but not all clones. Of the missing ones, under half trace to an unresolved V gene in checked studies; the others have no known cause. This sample is represented by roughly 590,000 clones; around 95% of them were singletons. Together, the top ten hold 0.11% of the sample. The sample taken for sequencing was naive CD8+ T cells sorted from blood. This specimen's cell subset or site label, per the study, means: CD45RA+CCR7+. These receptor sequences come from a woman aged 25 to 39 in good health.

The chain couples TRBV11-2 to TRBJ2-5; D may be TRBD1 or TRBD2 (5 bases each). CDR1 SGHAT and CDR2 FQNNGV come from the germline V gene. This CDR3 contains 15 residues. V shed 4 bases and J shed 1 base, with 13 bases lying between them. The CDR3 here is CASSSTTGPQETQYF. Here the CDR3 DNA reads TGTGCCAGCAGCTCCACCACGGGGCCCCAAGAGACCCAGTACTTC. The full variable domain, in which reference TRBV11-2 and TRBJ2-5 provide the parts outside the CDR3, is EAGVAQSPRYKIIEKRQSVAFWCNPISGHATLYWYQQILGQGPKLLIQFQNNGVVDDSQLPKDRFSAERLKGVDSTLKIQPAKLEDSAVYLCASSSTTGPQETQYFGPGTRLLVL.

This clone was observed once. The CDR3 DNA is TGTGCCAGCAGCTTAGGAGGGCTCCCCTACGAGCAGTACTTC. Translating gives CASSLGGLPYEQYF. V usage is TRBV11-2 and J usage is TRBJ2-7; a possible D gene is TRBD2 (5 bases). Looked up from germline, CDR1 is SGHAT and CDR2 is FQNNGV. The length of the CDR3 is 14 residues. The ends were cut back, 1 base at V and 2 bases at J, with 9 bases in the middle.

The J gene is TRBJ2-7, the V gene TRBV19; 8 bases match TRBD1. This CDR3 region has 17 residues. Losses at the gene ends were 5 bases for V and 6 bases for J; bases not matched to a gene: 18. In germline, CDR1 is LNHDA, CDR2 SQIVND (reference sequence). The CDR3 spells CASSHLTGVRIPPEQYF. The CDR3 region has the DNA TGTGCCAGTAGTCACCTGACAGGGGTCAGAATCCCTCCCGAGCAGTACTTC.

The chain carries TRBV19 and TRBJ2-1; 13 nucleotides match TRBD2. CDR1 is LNHDA, CDR2 SQIVND, per germline (reference sequence). V lost 4 bases and J lost 6; bases outside the gene matches: 3. The CDR3 loop spans 15 amino acids. CDR3 nucleotides: TGTGCCAGTAGTACACTAGCGGGAGGGTTCAATGAGCAGTTCTTC. It encodes CASSTLAGGFNEQFF.

J is TRBJ1-5 and V is TRBV30; the D gene is possibly TRBD1 (5 bases). V was cut by 0 bases and J by 6 bases, with 12 bases left in between. CDR3 length equals 14 residues. Germline V gives CDR1 GTSNPN, CDR2 SVGIG (reference sequence). The CDR3 nucleotides are TGTGCCTGGAGTGTACTAGGGGTGAGTCAGCCCCAGCATTTT. Its translation: CAWSVLGVSQPQHF.

The chain links TRBV19 to TRBJ2-7, with D possibly being TRBD2 (5 bases). CDR3 length: 14 residues. Germline CDR1 reads LNHDA; CDR2 reads SQIVND (reference sequence). Trimming removed 3 bases from V and 0 bases from J, with 9 bases in between. CDR3 sequence: CASSISGLSYEQYF. DNA for the CDR3: TGTGCCAGTAGTATCAGCGGACTCTCCTACGAGCAGTACTTC.

V and J are TRBV15 and TRBJ2-1; no definite D call. Germline V gene data show CDR1 as LNHNV and CDR2 as YYDKDF (reference sequence). Trimming shortened V by 1 base and J by 6 bases, and 7 bases separated the two germline ends. The CDR3 is made up of 13 amino acids. CDR3 loop: CATSRVLGNEQFF. DNA for the CDR3: TGTGCCACCAGCAGAGTACTTGGCAATGAGCAGTTCTTC.

V gene TRBV18 combines with J gene TRBJ2-7, with D hard to call. Looked up from germline, CDR1 is KGHSH and CDR2 is LQKENI. V lost 0 bases, J lost 7 bases, and 16 bases lay in between. There are 15 residues in the CDR3. In DNA form, the CDR3 reads TGTGCCAGCTCACCACCTGGGCCCTTTACGCGGGAGCAGTACTTC. Its translation: CASSPPGPFTREQYF.

The chain recombines TRBV27 with TRBJ1-5; D gene ambiguous. The CDR3 runs to 13 residues. Germline values: CDR1 MNHEY, CDR2 SMNVEV (reference sequence). Trimming removed 6 bases from V and 1 base from J, with 7 bases in between. The CDR3 DNA reads as TGTGCCAGCAGCGGACGGAGCAATCAGCCCCAGCATTTT. Translation gives CASSGRSNQPQHF.

The V call is TRBV7-9, the J call TRBJ2-1, with D unresolved. The CDR3 has 15 residues. Germline CDR1 SEHNR, CDR2 FQNEAQ (reference sequence). The V end lost 1 base, the J end lost 7 bases, and 14 bases lay between the germline ends. CDR3 protein: CASSLGRPHPNEQFF. The CDR3 coding sequence is TGTGCCAGCAGCTTAGGTCGGCCTCACCCTAATGAGCAGTTCTTC.

This rearrangement joins TRBV28 to TRBJ2-3; either TRBD1 or TRBD2 may supply D (5 bases each). CDR3 length equals 14 residues. V lost 8 bases and J lost 6, with 18 bases in between. Germline-derived CDR1 and CDR2 are MDHEN and SYDVKM. The CDR3 loop is CASRRDGTGDTQYF. CDR3 coding DNA: TGTGCCAGCCGCCGGGACGGGACGGGGGATACGCAGTATTTT.

The chain couples TRBV28 to TRBJ2-7; 7 bases are shared with TRBD2. After removal of 3 bases from V and 4 bases from J, the junction contained 6 bases not matched to a gene. CDR1 MDHEN and CDR2 SYDVKM come from the germline V gene. The CDR3 covers 14 residues. The CDR3 DNA sequence: TGTGCCAGCAGTTTCTTCGGGGGGTCGTACGAGCAGTACTTC. It yields the protein CASSFFGGSYEQYF.

This chain links TRBV6-5 with TRBJ2-1; 8 bases fit TRBD2. The CDR3 spans 15 residues. The trim removed 3 bases at V and 9 bases at J, leaving 10 bases unmatched. Germline loops: CDR1 MNHEY, CDR2 SVGAGI. Here the CDR3 reads CASSYGAGRAIEQFF. CDR3 nucleotide sequence: TGTGCCAGCAGTTATGGCGCCGGGAGGGCCATTGAGCAGTTCTTC.

The rearrangement uses TRBV4-1 and TRBJ2-2; 8 positions match TRBD2. With 0 bases clipped from V and 4 bases from J, the junction kept 1 base outside the gene matches. CDR3 length: 15 residues. Germline loops: CDR1 MGHRA, CDR2 YSYEKL. CDR3 in DNA: TGCGCCAGCAGCCAAGAAGCGGGAGTCACCGGGGAGCTGTTTTTT. Protein: CASSQEAGVTGELFF.

The rearrangement uses TRBV28 and TRBJ2-1; possibly TRBD1 for D (7 bases). The CDR3 has 15 residues. V lost 4 bases and J lost 9, with 19 bases in between. The V gene's germline CDR1 is MDHEN and CDR2 SYDVKM. CDR3 region: CASSSHVQGGAEQFF. The CDR3 nucleotides are TGTGCCAGCAGTTCCCACGTTCAGGGGGGAGCTGAGCAGTTCTTC.

The J gene is TRBJ1-1, the V gene TRBV6-5, with D possibly being TRBD1 (6 bases). Germline V CDR1 and CDR2: MNHEY, SVGAGI. The CDR3 length is 13 residues. V shed 5 bases and J shed 3 bases, with 10 bases lying between them. The CDR3 nucleotides read TGTGCCAGCAGTCGGGGGGGCTACACTGAAGCTTTCTTT. Amino acids: CASSRGGYTEAFF.

The chain combines TRBV9 with TRBJ2-5, with D maybe TRBD2 (5 bases). The J call may be wrong; the DNA end is better matched by TRBJ2-7. CDR3 length equals 17 residues. Per germline, CDR1 SGDLS and CDR2 YYNGEE. CDR3 sequence (DNA): TGTGCCAGCAGCGAACACAATCTTGGCGGGTTTATAAACGAGCAGTACTTC. This encodes CASSEHNLGGFINEQYF.

This clone came up many times. The identical CDR3 is also encoded by other nucleotide sequences in the sample. J is TRBJ1-1 and V is TRBV5-4; D is uncertain. This CDR3 spans 11 amino acids. The V gene lost 1 base and the J gene lost 2 bases, with 0 bases spanning the gap. Germline V gene data show CDR1 as SGHNT and CDR2 as YYREEE (reference sequence). CDR3 protein: CASSLNTEAFF. The CDR3 DNA reads as TGTGCCAGCAGCTTGAACACTGAAGCTTTCTTT.

The V and J genes are TRBV7-8 and TRBJ2-7; D might be TRBD1 (6 bases). The V end was cut by 0 bases, the J end by 4 bases, with 10 bases between. CDR3 length equals 14 residues. Germline V gives CDR1 SGHVS, CDR2 FQNEAQ. The CDR3 is CASSLAAGVYEQYF. CDR3 DNA sequence: TGTGCCAGCAGCTTAGCGGCAGGGGTTTACGAGCAGTACTTC.

The CDR3 coding sequence is TGTGCCAGCAGCTTAGCGCAAACTAGCGGAGTTTACAATGAGCAGTTCTTC. Translation gives CASSLAQTSGVYNEQFF. The genes are TRBV7-8 and TRBJ2-1; 8 bases are a match to TRBD2. J gave up 4 bases and V 0 bases, and 8 bases lay outside the gene matches. Germline V gene data show CDR1 as SGHVS and CDR2 as FQNEAQ. The CDR3 is 17 amino acids.

V is TRBV28 and J is TRBJ2-1, with a possible D match to TRBD1 (6 bases). This CDR3 has 14 residues. V was trimmed by 3 bases and J by 6 bases, leaving 12 bases between them. In germline, CDR1 is MDHEN, CDR2 SYDVKM. CDR3 amino acids: CASSFVQGLNEQFF. CDR3 coding DNA: TGTGCCAGCAGTTTTGTACAGGGTCTCAATGAGCAGTTCTTC.

The rearrangement joins TRBV28 to TRBJ1-1; D call uncertain. Germline-derived CDR1 and CDR2 are MDHEN and SYDVKM. V gave up 2 bases and J gave up 4 bases, with 8 bases separating them. This CDR3 region has 13 residues. CDR3 region: CASSLLWGTEAFF. CDR3 sequence (DNA): TGTGCCAGCAGTTTACTCTGGGGCACTGAAGCTTTCTTT.

The CDR3 is CASSYSVSEYEQYF. The CDR3 DNA reads as TGTGCCAGCAGTTACTCGGTCAGCGAATACGAGCAGTACTTC. J is TRBJ2-7 and V is TRBV6-5; D is uncertain. The CDR3 spans 14 residues. Between the trimmed V and J ends, which lost 0 bases and 4 bases, there was a span of 10 bases. Germline assignment: CDR1 MNHEY and CDR2 SVGAGI.

The CDR3 protein is CASSFRLAGEQYF. The DNA for the CDR3 is TGTGCCAGCAGCTTTCGACTAGCAGGGGAGCAGTACTTC. The chain is built from TRBV7-8 and TRBJ2-7; TRBD2 matches at 7 bases. Germline V lookup: CDR1 SGHVS, CDR2 FQNEAQ. The CDR3 runs 13 residues. V lost 3 bases to trimming and J lost 7 bases; unmatched junction nucleotides: 6.

V is TRBV6-5 and J is TRBJ2-1; 7 bases agree with TRBD2. J was trimmed by 6 bases and V by 6 bases; bases with no gene match: 5. Looked up from germline, CDR1 is MNHEY and CDR2 is SVGAGI. The CDR3 contains 13 residues. DNA of the CDR3: TGTGCCAGCAGAGGCGGGAGTATCAATGAGCAGTTCTTC. It specifies CASRGGSINEQFF.

The rearrangement joins TRBV28 to TRBJ1-4; TRBD1 is a possible D gene (6 bases). Between the trimmed V and J ends, which lost 5 bases and 4 bases, there was a span of 14 bases. The CDR3 is 15 amino acids. Per germline, CDR1 MDHEN and CDR2 SYDVKM. The CDR3 protein is CASSPFRGDNEKLFF. The CDR3 nucleotides read TGTGCCAGCAGTCCCTTCAGGGGTGATAATGAAAAACTGTTTTTT.

As concerns this clone: Within the sample, other DNA sequences also encode this same CDR3. This rearrangement joins TRBV27 to TRBJ2-3; D call uncertain. The CDR3 runs to 13 residues. The V gene's germline CDR1 is MNHEY and CDR2 SMNVEV (reference sequence). With 2 bases removed from V and 1 base from J, the gap between germline ends came to 4 bases. In DNA form, the CDR3 reads TGTGCCAGCAGTTTAGCCGGCACAGATACGCAGTATTTT. This gives the protein CASSLAGTDTQYF.